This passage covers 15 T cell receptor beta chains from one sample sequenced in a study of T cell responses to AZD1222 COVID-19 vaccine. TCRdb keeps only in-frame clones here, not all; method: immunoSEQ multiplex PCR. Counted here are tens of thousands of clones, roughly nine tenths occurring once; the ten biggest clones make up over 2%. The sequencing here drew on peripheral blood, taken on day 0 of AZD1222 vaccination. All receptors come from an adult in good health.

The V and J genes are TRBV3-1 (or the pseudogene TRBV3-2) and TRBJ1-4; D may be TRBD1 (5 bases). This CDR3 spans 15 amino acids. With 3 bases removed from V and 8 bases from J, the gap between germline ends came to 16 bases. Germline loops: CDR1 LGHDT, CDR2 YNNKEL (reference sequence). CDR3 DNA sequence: TGTGCCAGCAGCCAGGGGGGGACTGCGGGGGAAAAACTGTTTTTT. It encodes CASSQGGTAGEKLFF.

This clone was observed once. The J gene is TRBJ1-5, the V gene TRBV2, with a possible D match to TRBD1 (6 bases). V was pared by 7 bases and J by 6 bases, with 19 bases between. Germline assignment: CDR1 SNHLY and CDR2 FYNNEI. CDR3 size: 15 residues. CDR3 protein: CASTLSGGLGQPQHF. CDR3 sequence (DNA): TGTGCCAGCACGCTCTCCGGGGGGCTGGGTCAGCCCCAGCATTTT.

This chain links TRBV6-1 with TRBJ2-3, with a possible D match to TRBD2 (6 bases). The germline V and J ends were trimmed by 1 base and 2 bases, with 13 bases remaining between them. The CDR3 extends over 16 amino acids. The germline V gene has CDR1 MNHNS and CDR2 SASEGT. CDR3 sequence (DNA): TGTGCCAGCAGTGAAGGGTTAGCGGTTACCACAGATACGCAGTATTTT. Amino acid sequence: CASSEGLAVTTDTQYF.

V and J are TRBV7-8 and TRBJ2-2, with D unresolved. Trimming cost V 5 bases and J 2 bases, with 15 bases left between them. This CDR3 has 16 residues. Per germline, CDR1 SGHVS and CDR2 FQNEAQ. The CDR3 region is CASSTQELLNTGELFF. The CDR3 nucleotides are TGTGCCAGCAGCACCCAGGAGCTTCTTAACACCGGGGAGCTGTTTTTT.

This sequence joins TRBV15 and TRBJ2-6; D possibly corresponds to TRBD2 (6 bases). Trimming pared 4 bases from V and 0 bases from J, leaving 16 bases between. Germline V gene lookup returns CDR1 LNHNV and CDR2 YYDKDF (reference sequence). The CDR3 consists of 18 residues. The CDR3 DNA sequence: TGTGCCACCAGCACCCCTCGGAGGGGCCGCTCTGGGGCCAACGTCCTGACTTTC. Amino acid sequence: CATSTPRRGRSGANVLTF.

The CDR3 is CASSLSSGTYGYTF. CDR3 nucleotides: TGCGCCAGCAGCTTGTCCTCGGGGACCTATGGCTACACCTTC. The chain employs TRBV5-1 and TRBJ1-2, with a tentative D call TRBD1 (5 bases). V was cut by 1 base and J by 4 bases, with 11 bases left in between. Germline CDR1 reads SGHRS; CDR2 reads YFSETQ. The CDR3 is 14 residues long.

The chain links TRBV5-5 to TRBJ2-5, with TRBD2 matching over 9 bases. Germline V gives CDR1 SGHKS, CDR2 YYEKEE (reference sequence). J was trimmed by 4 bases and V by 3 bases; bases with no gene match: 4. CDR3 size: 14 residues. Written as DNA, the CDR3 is TGTGCCAGCAGCTCATGGACTAGCGCAGAGACCCAGTACTTC. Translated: CASSSWTSAETQYF.

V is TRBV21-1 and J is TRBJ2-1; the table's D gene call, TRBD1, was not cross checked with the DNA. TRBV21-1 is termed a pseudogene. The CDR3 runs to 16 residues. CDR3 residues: CASSKADRRSYNEQFF. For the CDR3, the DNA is TGTGCCAGCAGCAAAGCGGACAGGCGCTCCTACAATGAGCAGTTCTTC.

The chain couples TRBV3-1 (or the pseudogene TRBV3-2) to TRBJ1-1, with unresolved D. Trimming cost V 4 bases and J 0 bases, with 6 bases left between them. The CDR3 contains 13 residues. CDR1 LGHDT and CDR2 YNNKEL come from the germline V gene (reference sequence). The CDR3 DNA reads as TGTGCCAGCAGCCCTTCAATGAACACTGAAGCTTTCTTT. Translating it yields CASSPSMNTEAFF.

In DNA, the CDR3 is TGTGCCAGCAGTTTACGGCGGGGGCCCACCTACAATGAGCAGTTCTTC. It translates to CASSLRRGPTYNEQFF. The chain couples TRBV28 to TRBJ2-1; D is perhaps TRBD2 (7 bases). Germline V gene lookup returns CDR1 MDHEN and CDR2 SYDVKM. The V gene lost 2 bases and the J gene lost 2 bases, with 13 bases spanning the gap. The CDR3 spans 16 residues.

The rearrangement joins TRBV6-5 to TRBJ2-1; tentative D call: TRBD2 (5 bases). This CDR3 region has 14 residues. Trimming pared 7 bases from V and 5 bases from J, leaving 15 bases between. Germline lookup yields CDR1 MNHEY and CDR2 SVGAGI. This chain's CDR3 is CASIASGLHNEQFF. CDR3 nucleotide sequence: TGTGCCAGCATAGCGAGTGGGTTACACAATGAGCAGTTCTTC.

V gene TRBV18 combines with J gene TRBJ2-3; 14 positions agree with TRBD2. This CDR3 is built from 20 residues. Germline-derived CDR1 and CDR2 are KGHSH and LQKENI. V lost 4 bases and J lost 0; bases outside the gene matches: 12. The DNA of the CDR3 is TGTGCCAGCTCACTCACGACTAGCGGGAGGGCCCCGTATAGCACAGATACGCAGTATTTT. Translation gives CASSLTTSGRAPYSTDTQYF.

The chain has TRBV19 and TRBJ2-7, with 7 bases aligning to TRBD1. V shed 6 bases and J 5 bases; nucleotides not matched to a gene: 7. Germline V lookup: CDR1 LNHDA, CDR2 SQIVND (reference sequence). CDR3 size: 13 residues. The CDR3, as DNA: TGTGCCAGTAGCACTGCGACAGGGAACGAGCAGTACTTC. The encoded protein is CASSTATGNEQYF.

CDR3 residues: CASSLAASYNEQFF. CDR3 coding DNA: TGCGCCAGCAGCTTGGCGGCCAGCTACAATGAGCAGTTCTTC. V is TRBV5-1 and J is TRBJ2-1; no firm D call. The CDR3 is 14 amino acids. The V gene lost 0 bases and the J gene lost 3 bases, with 7 bases spanning the gap. The germline V gene has CDR1 SGHRS and CDR2 YFSETQ.

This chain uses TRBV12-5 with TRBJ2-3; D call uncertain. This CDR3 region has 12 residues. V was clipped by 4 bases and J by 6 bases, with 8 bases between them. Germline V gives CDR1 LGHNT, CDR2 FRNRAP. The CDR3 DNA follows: TGTGCTAGTGGTTCCCAACACGATACGCAGTATTTT. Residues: CASGSQHDTQYF.